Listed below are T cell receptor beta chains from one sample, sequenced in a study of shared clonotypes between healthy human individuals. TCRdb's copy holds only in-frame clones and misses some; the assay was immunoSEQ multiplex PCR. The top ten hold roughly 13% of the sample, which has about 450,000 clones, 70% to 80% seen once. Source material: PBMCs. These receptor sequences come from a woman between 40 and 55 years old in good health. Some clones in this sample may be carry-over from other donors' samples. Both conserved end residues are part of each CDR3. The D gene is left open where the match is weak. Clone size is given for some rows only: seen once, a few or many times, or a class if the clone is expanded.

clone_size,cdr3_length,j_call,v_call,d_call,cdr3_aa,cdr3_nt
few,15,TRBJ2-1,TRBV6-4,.,CASSDLQGSYNEQFF,TGTGCCAGCAGTGACCTACAGGGTTCCTACAATGAGCAGTTCTTC
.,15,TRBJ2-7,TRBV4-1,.,CASGHLTNGSNEQYF,TGCGCCAGCGGCCACCTGACTAACGGGAGTAACGAGCAGTACTTC
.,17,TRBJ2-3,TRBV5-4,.,CASSTPGLWPSTDTQYF,TGTGCCAGCAGCACACCGGGCCTCTGGCCAAGCACAGATACGCAGTATTTT
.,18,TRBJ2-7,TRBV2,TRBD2,CASSEAPDKSGSGNEQYF,TGTGCCAGCAGTGAAGCTCCAGACAAAAGCGGGAGCGGGAACGAGCAGTACTTC
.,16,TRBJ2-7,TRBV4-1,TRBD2,CASSQPTSGRAYEQYF,TGCGCCAGCAGCCAGCCGACTAGCGGGAGGGCCTACGAGCAGTACTTC
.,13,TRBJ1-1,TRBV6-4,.,CASSSAVNTEAFF,TGTGCCAGCTCTTCGGCGGTGAACACTGAAGCTTTCTTT
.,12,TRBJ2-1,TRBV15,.,CATSRVRNEQFF,TGTGCCACCAGCAGAGTTCGAAATGAGCAGTTCTTC
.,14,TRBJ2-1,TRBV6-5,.,CASSYIESSSEQFF,TGTGCCAGCAGTTATATTGAGTCTTCGTCTGAGCAGTTCTTC
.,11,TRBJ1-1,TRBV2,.,CASRWYTEAFF,TGTGCCAGCCGATGGTACACTGAAGCTTTCTTT
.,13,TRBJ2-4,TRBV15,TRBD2,CATSVPGGNIQYF,TGTGCCACCAGTGTCCCGGGGGGAAACATTCAGTACTTC
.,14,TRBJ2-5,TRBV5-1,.,CASSLDSTQETQYF,TGCGCCAGCAGCTTGGACAGTACTCAAGAGACCCAGTACTTC
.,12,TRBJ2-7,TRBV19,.,CASSIAGYEQYF,TGTGCCAGTAGTATAGCGGGTTACGAGCAGTACTTC
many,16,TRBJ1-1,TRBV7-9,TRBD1,CASSSFRTGGSTEAFF,TGTGCCAGCAGCTCATTCCGGACAGGAGGGAGCACTGAAGCTTTCTTT
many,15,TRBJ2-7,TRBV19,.,CASSSLMRSSYEQYF,TGTGCCAGTAGTTCCTTGATGCGGAGCTCCTACGAGCAGTACTTC
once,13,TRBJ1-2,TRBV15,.,CATSRQRGYGYTF,TGTGCCACCAGCAGACAGCGGGGCTATGGCTACACCTTC
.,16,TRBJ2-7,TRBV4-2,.,CASSQDVGGMAYEQYF,TGTGCCAGCAGCCAAGATGTGGGGGGTATGGCCTACGAGCAGTACTTC
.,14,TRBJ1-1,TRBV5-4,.,CASSLGRVGTEAFF,TGTGCCAGCAGCTTGGGAAGGGTGGGTACTGAAGCTTTCTTT
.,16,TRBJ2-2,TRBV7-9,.,CASSLGWSPPGGELFF,TGTGCCAGCAGCTTAGGGTGGAGTCCCCCTGGGGGGGAGCTGTTTTTT
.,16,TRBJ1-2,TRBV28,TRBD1,CASSPTPWDRAYGYTF,TGTGCCAGCAGTCCTACACCCTGGGACAGAGCTTATGGCTACACCTTC
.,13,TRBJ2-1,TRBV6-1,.,CASRPQGYNEQFF,TGTGCCAGCAGACCGCAGGGATACAATGAGCAGTTCTTC
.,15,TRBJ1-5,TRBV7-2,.,CASSLTSGINQPQHF,TGTGCCAGCAGCTTAACAAGCGGGATCAATCAGCCCCAGCATTTT
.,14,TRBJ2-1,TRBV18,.,CASSLSRTDNEQFF,TGTGCCAGCTCACTCAGTCGGACCGACAATGAGCAGTTCTTC
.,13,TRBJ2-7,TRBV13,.,CASSPKGGDEQYF,TGTGCCAGCAGCCCCAAAGGAGGGGACGAGCAGTACTTC
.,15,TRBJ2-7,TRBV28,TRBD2,CASSLPGGPTYEQYF,TGTGCCAGCAGTTTGCCGGGAGGGCCAACCTACGAGCAGTACTTC
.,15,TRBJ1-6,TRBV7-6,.,CASSSDSSYNSPLHF,TGTGCCAGCAGCTCGGACAGCTCCTATAATTCACCCCTCCACTTT
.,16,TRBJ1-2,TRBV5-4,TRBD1,CASSLGGTAGDYGYTF,TGTGCCAGCAGCTTGGGTGGGACAGCTGGGGACTATGGCTACACCTTC